Listed below are T cell receptor beta chains from one sample, sequenced in a study of T-cell memory formation after mild COVID-19. TCRdb re-called the 5' RACE reads with MiXCR, one entry per CDR3 protein. Counted here are roughly 550,000 distinct CDR3 sequences, about a fifth occurring once; the ten biggest clones make up around 13%. The source material was PBMCs or a T cell subset sorted from them (not recorded which). The receptors shown here come from an adult woman who had mild COVID-19 (a few samples of this study predate the infection). Cell type and time point are not known. Both conserved end residues are trimmed from each CDR3. Fields, in order: V gene, clone size, J gene, CDR3 protein. Expanded clones get a size class; other rows say once, few or many, or leave the size out.

>TRBV12-3/TRBV12-4|.|TRBJ1-5
ASSSSTRGKSNQPQH
>TRBV20-1|.|TRBJ2-7
SARGGGPSYEQY
>TRBV5-1|many|TRBJ2-1
ASSLRDSRTNEQF
>TRBV3-1|.|TRBJ1-2
ASSHIAGRTIGYT
>TRBV12-3/TRBV12-4|.|TRBJ2-7
ASSRGASVSYEQY
>TRBV5-1|.|TRBJ1-6
ASSLAWTDNSPLH
>TRBV2|few|TRBJ2-7
ASVGQGYEQY
>TRBV27|.|TRBJ1-2
ASRPRDTAPYT
>TRBV7-8|.|TRBJ2-7
ASSKRLAGDFEQY
>TRBV25-1|few|TRBJ2-7
ASSYRAGEQY
>TRBV6-2/TRBV6-3|few|TRBJ1-5
ASSKTGGNQPQH
>TRBV29-1|.|TRBJ2-4
SAVTSGNIQY
>TRBV4-1|.|TRBJ1-1
ASSQEGGGNTEAF
>TRBV11-2|few|TRBJ2-1
ASSLMGEQF
>TRBV20-1|few|TRBJ2-5
SARDLREGRQETQY
>TRBV29-1|.|TRBJ1-2
SVDVESWT
>TRBV12-3/TRBV12-4|many|TRBJ2-6
ATGGTGANVLT
>TRBV10-3|.|TRBJ2-1
AISEYRAGGEPYNEQF
>TRBV7-9|few|TRBJ2-5
ASSSRTSGIGGETQY
>TRBV7-9|.|TRBJ2-5
ASSRTLTSGAGSETQY
>TRBV5-6|.|TRBJ2-7
ASSMTSYEQY
>TRBV7-3|few|TRBJ1-2
ASSYDGDYGYT
>TRBV12-3/TRBV12-4|few|TRBJ2-7
ASSLSPSAQVGY
>TRBV5-5|.|TRBJ1-6
ASSIQGQGANSPLH
>TRBV7-2|.|TRBJ2-5
ASRKISVSKETQY
>TRBV11-2|.|TRBJ2-3
ASSRPGGDLTDTQY
>TRBV5-1|few|TRBJ1-1
ASSLPAGGGAEAF
>TRBV4-3|few|TRBJ2-7
ASSRQTGTGGYEQY
>TRBV7-9|.|TRBJ2-7
ASRDSSGYEQY
>TRBV6-6|few|TRBJ1-4
ASSRPGPNEKLF
>TRBV30|few|TRBJ2-1
AWNAGAGREQF
>TRBV12-3/TRBV12-4|few|TRBJ1-2
ASSPRQPGANYGYT
>TRBV30|.|TRBJ2-1
VWSEQGGPLF
>TRBV7-2|few|TRBJ2-7
ASSFGLGSSYEQY
>TRBV6-5|few|TRBJ1-1
ASSDGRWMGGDTEAF
>TRBV9|.|TRBJ1-2
ASSVGGQNYGYT
>TRBV7-9|few|TRBJ2-1
ASSLGPSLADPYNEQF
>TRBV5-1|.|TRBJ1-3
ASSPAASGNTIY
>TRBV9|.|TRBJ1-2
ASSSTLAGDRVGYT
>TRBV12-3/TRBV12-4|few|TRBJ2-1
ASSPPGQGATDEQF
>TRBV24-1|.|TRBJ1-2
ATSGDYGYT
>TRBV18|.|TRBJ1-4
ASSPLPGTLARSEKLF
>TRBV4-2|.|TRBJ2-7
ASSQGQQTYEQY